A single sample is the source of the 30 T cell receptor beta chains below, sequenced in a study of cytomegalovirus exposure and HLA in healthy donors. Primers for the PCR totalled 60 Vbeta and 13 Jbeta. The assay was immunoSEQ multiplex PCR, and TCRdb's table has in-frame clones only and misses some. The sample table sets out roughly 88,000 clones. The sample consisted of PBMCs. Receptor source: a man between 45 and 60 years old in good health and CMV-seropositive.

This chain's CDR3 is CASSDPGPTGGYTF. The CDR3 DNA reads as TGTGCCAGCAGCGACCCGGGTCCCACGGGTGGCTACACCTTC. V gene TRBV28 combines with J gene TRBJ1-2; the D is unclear. Germline V gene data show CDR1 as MDHEN and CDR2 as SYDVKM. Trimming cost V 6 bases and J 7 bases, with 18 bases left between them. The CDR3 totals 14 residues.

V gene TRBV7-3 combines with J gene TRBJ2-2; D is perhaps TRBD1 (5 bases). There are 14 residues in the CDR3. Germline CDR1 reads SGHTA; CDR2 reads FQGTGA. V was shortened by 5 bases and J by 2 bases, with 9 bases between the two germline ends. The chain's CDR3 is CASSTGFNTGELFF. The CDR3, as DNA: TGTGCCAGCAGCACAGGCTTTAACACCGGGGAGCTGTTTTTT.

The chain is built from TRBV30 and TRBJ1-2; 8 bases match TRBD1. Trimming cost V 5 bases and J 3 bases; bases outside gene matches: 5. Germline loops: CDR1 GTSNPN, CDR2 SVGIG (reference sequence). The CDR3 spans 13 residues. The CDR3 DNA sequence: TGTGCCTGGGTGCAGGGGGCCTACTATGGCTACACCTTC. It encodes CAWVQGAYYGYTF.

This chain uses TRBV5-1 with TRBJ1-2, with 12 bases aligning to TRBD1. CDR3 length: 15 residues. With V trimmed by 3 bases and J by 7 bases, 7 bases remained unmatched. Germline loops: CDR1 SGHRS, CDR2 YFSETQ. CDR3 in amino acids: CASSSGDRGPGGYTF. For the CDR3, the DNA is TGCGCCAGCAGCTCGGGGGACAGGGGGCCGGGTGGCTACACCTTC.

The J gene is TRBJ1-4, the V gene TRBV13; 10 bases are a match to TRBD1. The germline V gene encodes CDR1 PRHDT and CDR2 FYEKMQ (reference sequence). The ends lost 3 bases at V and 6 bases at J; junction bases unmatched: 1. The length of the CDR3 is 14 residues. This CDR3 reads CASSFGQGDEKLFF. The CDR3, as DNA: TGTGCCAGCAGCTTCGGACAGGGGGATGAAAAACTGTTTTTT. The full variable domain, with the rest looked up from reference TRBV13 and TRBJ1-4, is AAGVIQSPRHLIKEKRETATLKCYPIPRHDTVYWYQQGPGQDPQFLISFYEKMQSDKGSIPDRFSAQQFSDYHSELNMSSLELGDSALYFCASSFGQGDEKLFFGSGTQLSVL.

V gene TRBV19 combines with J gene TRBJ2-7; D ambiguous. Germline loops: CDR1 LNHDA, CDR2 SQIVND (reference sequence). This CDR3 contains 12 residues. The V end lost 7 bases, the J end lost 2 bases, and 9 bases lay between the germline ends. CDR3 amino acids: CASTSRAYEQYF. CDR3 coding DNA: TGTGCCAGTACCTCTCGGGCCTACGAGCAGTACTTC.

The V gene is TRBV18, the J gene TRBJ2-1, with D perhaps matching TRBD1 (7 bases). V lost 3 bases and J 5 bases, leaving 14 bases between the germline ends. This CDR3 spans 15 amino acids. The germline gives CDR1 KGHSH, CDR2 LQKENI. The CDR3 sequence is CASSPPRGAHNEQFF. CDR3 DNA sequence: TGTGCCAGCTCACCCCCCAGGGGGGCCCACAATGAGCAGTTCTTC.

The CDR3 coding sequence is TGTGCCTGGACCCCGGCTTTAGCGGGAGGAGATACGCAGTATTTT. This codes for CAWTPALAGGDTQYF. V usage is TRBV30 and J usage is TRBJ2-3; 10 bases align to TRBD2. The V segment lost 4 bases and the J segment 5 bases; nucleotides outside the gene matches: 9. The CDR3 contains 15 residues. CDR1 is GTSNPN and CDR2 is SVGIG in the germline V gene (reference sequence).

The V and J genes are TRBV9 and TRBJ1-2; 7 nucleotides line up with TRBD1. Germline lookup yields CDR1 SGDLS and CDR2 YYNGEE. The CDR3 consists of 14 residues. V dropped 3 bases and J dropped 3; count of bases not matched to a gene: 5. The CDR3: CASSESTGDYGYTF. The CDR3 region has the DNA TGTGCCAGCAGCGAGAGTACAGGGGACTATGGCTACACCTTC. Drawing the rest from reference TRBV9 and TRBJ1-2, the complete variable domain is DSGVTQTPKHLITATGQRVTLRCSPRSGDLSVYWYQQSLDQGLQFLIQYYNGEERAKGNILERFSAQQFPDLHSELNLSSLELGDSALYFCASSESTGDYGYTFGSGTRLTVV.

As for this clone: In the same sample, other DNA sequences code for this CDR3. This chain joins TRBV19 and TRBJ2-2; D perhaps matches TRBD2 (5 bases). V was pared by 5 bases and J by 1 base, with 11 bases between. Germline CDR1 LNHDA, CDR2 SQIVND (reference sequence). The CDR3 runs 15 residues. This CDR3 reads CASSPWTENTGELFF. The CDR3 DNA reads as TGTGCCAGTAGTCCCTGGACTGAGAACACCGGGGAGCTGTTTTTT.

The V call is TRBV5-6, the J call TRBJ1-1, with a possible D match to TRBD1 (5 bases). Trimming took off 0 bases at V and 3 bases at J, with 6 bases between the two ends. CDR1 SGHDT and CDR2 YYEEEE come from the germline V gene. The CDR3 runs to 13 residues. CDR3 nucleotides: TGTGCCAGCAGCTTGGGCAGGGACACTGAAGCTTTCTTT. As protein: CASSLGRDTEAFF.

The chain carries TRBV30 and TRBJ1-2; no firm D call. Germline CDR1 reads GTSNPN; CDR2 reads SVGIG (reference sequence). This CDR3 region has 10 residues. CDR3 coding DNA: TGTGGGAGTCTTAACTATGGCTACACCTTC. Protein product: CGSLNYGYTF.

The rearrangement joins TRBV11-3 to TRBJ1-3; D remains ambiguous. This CDR3 has 14 amino acids. V was cut by 3 bases and J by 0 bases, with 6 bases left in between. The germline gives CDR1 SGHNT, CDR2 YENEEA. CDR3 amino acids: CASSLASSGNTIYF. The CDR3 bases are TGTGCCAGCAGCTTGGCCAGCTCTGGAAACACCATATATTTT.

The chain joins TRBV6-5 to TRBJ2-2; D not resolved. The CDR3 contains 14 residues. In germline, CDR1 is MNHEY, CDR2 SVGAGI. Trimming pared 7 bases from V and 4 bases from J, leaving 13 bases between. The CDR3 protein is CASNPGGFTGELFF. The DNA for the CDR3 is TGTGCCAGCAATCCGGGTGGTTTCACCGGGGAGCTGTTTTTT.

In regard to this clone: One end of the junction fails to match germline, which may point to a read error. The CDR3 nucleotides read TGTGCCAGCAGCTTAGGGATCGGACTAGCGGGTACAAGAGAGGTCTTC. It specifies CASSLGIGLAGTREVF. This rearrangement joins TRBV11-2 to TRBJ2-1, with 11 bases aligning to TRBD2. The germline V gene has CDR1 SGHAT and CDR2 FQNNGV. The CDR3 covers 16 residues.

The gene calls are TRBV18 and TRBJ1-1; D ambiguous. CDR1 is KGHSH and CDR2 is LQKENI in the germline V gene. The CDR3 is made up of 15 amino acids. V was shortened by 6 bases and J by 1 base, with 15 bases between the two germline ends. The CDR3 coding sequence is TGTGCCAGCTCCCCCCCTGCGGCCAGGAACACTGAAGCTTTCTTT. This sequence encodes CASSPPAARNTEAFF.

The CDR3 DNA is TGTGCCTGGAGTGTAGGGGAAAACCAGCCCCAGCATTTT. Translation gives CAWSVGENQPQHF. The chain employs TRBV30 and TRBJ1-5, with a weak D call TRBD1 (5 bases). V lost 0 bases to trimming and J lost 7 bases, with 10 bases between them. The germline V gene encodes CDR1 GTSNPN and CDR2 SVGIG (reference sequence). CDR3 length: 13 residues.

The chain has TRBV18 and TRBJ2-1; TRBD2 agrees at 8 bases. Per germline, CDR1 KGHSH and CDR2 LQKENI. The J segment lost 5 bases and the V segment lost 3 bases, leaving 9 bases of the junction unmatched. This CDR3 has 16 amino acids. The CDR3 protein is CASSPQGGRSNNEQFF. The CDR3 DNA reads as TGTGCCAGCTCACCCCAGGGCGGGAGGTCCAACAATGAGCAGTTCTTC.

This chain uses TRBV29-1 with TRBJ1-1, with D possibly TRBD1 on 6 matching bases. In germline, CDR1 is SQVTM, CDR2 ANQGSEA. With 6 bases removed from V and 1 base from J, the gap between germline ends came to 9 bases. There are 12 residues in the CDR3. The CDR3 DNA reads as TGCAGCGTCCGACAGGCGAACACTGAAGCTTTCTTT. It encodes CSVRQANTEAFF. Based on the CDR3 plus reference TRBV29-1 and TRBJ1-1, the full variable domain is SAVISQKPSRDICQRGTSLTIQCQVDSQVTMMFWYRQQPGQSLTLIATANQGSEATYESGFVIDKFPISRPNLTFSTLTVSNMSPEDSSIYLCSVRQANTEAFFGQGTRLTVV.

This chain uses TRBV18 with TRBJ1-1; maybe TRBD1 (5 bases). Between the trimmed V and J ends, which lost 5 bases and 5 bases, there was a span of 12 bases. CDR3 length: 13 amino acids. Germline V gene data show CDR1 as KGHSH and CDR2 as LQKENI. The CDR3 DNA follows: TGTGCCAGCTCAGTCTCAGGGAGGACTGAAGCTTTCTTT. Amino acid sequence: CASSVSGRTEAFF. The entire variable domain, with the rest obtained from reference TRBV18 and TRBJ1-1, is as follows: NAGVMQNPRHLVRRRGQEARLRCSPMKGHSHVYWYRQLPEEGLKFMVYLQKENIIDESGMPKERFSAEFPKEGPSILRIQQVVRGDSAAYFCASSVSGRTEAFFGQGTRLTVV.

The chain is built from TRBV9 and TRBJ1-1; no clear D. V was shortened by 1 base and J by 14 bases, with 21 bases between the two germline ends. CDR1 and CDR2 (germline): SGDLS, YYNGEE. This CDR3 has 14 amino acids. The CDR3 loop reads CASSVSPQRPDVFF. CDR3 DNA: TGTGCCAGCAGCGTATCCCCGCAGCGGCCTGATGTGTTCTTT.

The CDR3 loop is CASSPRSDTEAFF. DNA for the CDR3: TGCGCCAGCAGCCCAAGATCGGACACTGAAGCTTTCTTT. The chain has TRBV10-1 and TRBJ1-1, with no clear D. The CDR3 contains 13 residues. Per germline, CDR1 WNHNN and CDR2 SYGVQD (reference sequence). The ends were cut back, 6 bases at V and 3 bases at J, with 11 bases in the middle.

The chain has TRBV30 and TRBJ2-3; tentative D call: TRBD1 (5 bases). The CDR3 runs to 14 residues. V lost 4 bases to trimming and J lost 4 bases, with 15 bases between them. Germline CDR1 GTSNPN, CDR2 SVGIG (reference sequence). CDR3 residues: CAWNWGFGADTQYF. For the CDR3, the DNA is TGTGCCTGGAACTGGGGCTTTGGTGCAGATACGCAGTATTTT.

This sequence joins TRBV30 and TRBJ2-1; 7 bases align to TRBD1. The CDR3 consists of 12 residues. Trimming removed 2 bases from V and 7 bases from J; junction bases left unmatched: 2. Germline V lookup: CDR1 GTSNPN, CDR2 SVGIG (reference sequence). This chain's CDR3 is CAWSPTGNEQFF. In DNA, the CDR3 is TGTGCCTGGAGTCCGACAGGGAATGAGCAGTTCTTC.

The CDR3 bases are TGTGCCAGCAGAGGGCGGGGCACAGATACGCAGTATTTT. This codes for CASRGRGTDTQYF. The chain employs TRBV2 and TRBJ2-3; the D gene is possibly TRBD2 (5 bases). Trimming took off 6 bases at V and 1 base at J, with 8 bases between the two ends. The CDR3 is 13 amino acids. Per germline, CDR1 SNHLY and CDR2 FYNNEI.

This chain links TRBV18 with TRBJ1-2; D unclear. Trimming removed 0 bases from V and 4 bases from J, with 6 bases in between. Germline values: CDR1 KGHSH, CDR2 LQKENI. CDR3 length: 13 residues. CDR3 sequence (DNA): TGTGCCAGCTCACCACCGCTAGCCTATGGCTACACCTTC. As protein: CASSPPLAYGYTF.

This rearrangement joins TRBV13 to TRBJ2-7; no definite D call. In germline, CDR1 is PRHDT, CDR2 FYEKMQ (reference sequence). CDR3 length equals 11 residues. V shed 3 bases and J shed 3 bases, with 3 bases lying between them. DNA of the CDR3: TGTGCCAGCAGCTTTCGCTACGAGCAGTACTTC. Amino acid sequence: CASSFRYEQYF. Filled out from reference TRBV13 and TRBJ2-7, the complete variable domain reads AAGVIQSPRHLIKEKRETATLKCYPIPRHDTVYWYQQGPGQDPQFLISFYEKMQSDKGSIPDRFSAQQFSDYHSELNMSSLELGDSALYFCASSFRYEQYFGPGTRLTVT.

The chain combines TRBV4-3 with TRBJ2-1, with 11 bases identical to TRBD2. CDR3 size: 16 residues. From germline, CDR1 is LGHNA and CDR2 YSLEER. V lost 0 bases to trimming and J lost 8 bases; unmatched junction nucleotides: 6. The chain's CDR3 is CASSQEASGRRDEQFF. CDR3 bases: TGCGCCAGCAGCCAAGAGGCTAGCGGGAGGAGGGATGAGCAGTTCTTC.

The rearrangement joins TRBV18 to TRBJ2-7; a possible D gene is TRBD1 (6 bases). Germline V gene data show CDR1 as KGHSH and CDR2 as LQKENI. The CDR3 consists of 16 residues. V dropped 3 bases and J dropped 11 bases, with 26 bases sitting between them. DNA for the CDR3: TGTGCCAGCTCACCTAGGATGGAAGACAGGTTCCTTGAGGAGTACGTC. It specifies CASSPRMEDRFLEEYV.

V and J are TRBV29-1 and TRBJ1-1; TRBD1 might be the D (5 bases). This CDR3 is built from 13 residues. Trimming removed 2 bases at V and 10 bases at J, with 17 bases between. Germline CDR1 and CDR2: SQVTM and ANQGSEA. The CDR3 protein is CSVERQTWEGAFF. The CDR3 DNA is TGCAGCGTTGAACGACAGACCTGGGAAGGAGCTTTCTTT. The whole variable domain, filled in from reference TRBV29-1 and TRBJ1-1, reads SAVISQKPSRDICQRGTSLTIQCQVDSQVTMMFWYRQQPGQSLTLIATANQGSEATYESGFVIDKFPISRPNLTFSTLTVSNMSPEDSSIYLCSVERQTWEGAFFGQGTRLTVV.